A single sample is the source of the 14 T cell receptor beta chains below, sequenced in a study of a mutant IDH1 vaccine in newly diagnosed glioma. Described time point: week 11, during vaccination. All doses held 300 ug of mutant IDH1 20-mer peptide, with topical imiquimod. The antigens these receptors bind are not known. Clones were sequenced by immunoSEQ multiplex PCR, and TCRdb holds only the in-frame ones, with some missing. The table has around 40,000 clones, roughly 84% seen once. Sample: PBMCs, taken from a glioma patient whose treatment included an IDH1 peptide vaccine. These receptors all stem from a man between 40 and 49 years old with glioma.

The chain links TRBV10-3 to TRBJ2-5; 12 bases line up with TRBD2. The V and J ends lost 10 bases and 4 bases, in that order; junction bases with no gene match: 7. This CDR3 has 14 residues. The germline V gene has CDR1 ENHRY and CDR2 SYGVKD. The DNA for the CDR3 is TGTGCCACGGGGCCGGGACTAGCGGGAGAGACCCAGTACTTC. It is translated as CATGPGLAGETQYF.

The chain is built from TRBV28 and TRBJ2-7; D possibly corresponds to TRBD1 (5 bases). Germline values: CDR1 MDHEN, CDR2 SYDVKM. Deletions cut 7 bases from V and 1 base from J, with 17 bases between. This CDR3 region has 15 residues. The CDR3 nucleotides are TGTGCCAGCACCTCCTGGCAGGGAAGGTCCTACGAGCAGTACTTC. It is translated as CASTSWQGRSYEQYF.

The CDR3 here is CASSPLPGLIYEQYF. CDR3 coding DNA: TGTGCCAGCAGCCCCCTACCCGGATTGATCTACGAGCAGTACTTC. V and J are TRBV9 and TRBJ2-7; D is ambiguous. Trimming removed 4 bases from V and 3 bases from J, with 17 bases in between. Germline V CDR1 and CDR2: SGDLS, YYNGEE. The CDR3 is 15 amino acids. Together with reference TRBV9 and TRBJ2-7, the CDR3 gives the full variable domain: DSGVTQTPKHLITATGQRVTLRCSPRSGDLSVYWYQQSLDQGLQFLIQYYNGEERAKGNILERFSAQQFPDLHSELNLSSLELGDSALYFCASSPLPGLIYEQYFGPGTRLTVT.

This clone was recorded only once. The chain has TRBV2 and TRBJ2-7; the match to TRBD2 covers 14 bases. This CDR3 region has 12 residues. J lost 12 bases, V lost 6 bases, and 4 bases had no gene match. In germline, CDR1 is SNHLY, CDR2 FYNNEI. CDR3 bases: TGTGCCAGCAGCGGGACTAGCGGGAGTACGTACTTC. As protein: CASSGTSGSTYF.

The V call is TRBV27, the J call TRBJ2-1; D perhaps matches TRBD2 (7 bases). V was pared by 5 bases and J by 5 bases, with 16 bases between. This CDR3 region has 15 residues. CDR1 is MNHEY and CDR2 is SMNVEV in the germline V gene (reference sequence). The CDR3 region is CASSRGAGANNEQFF. The CDR3 coding sequence is TGTGCCAGCAGTCGGGGGGCGGGAGCGAACAATGAGCAGTTCTTC.

V gene TRBV7-8 combines with J gene TRBJ2-5; D may be TRBD1 (5 bases). Germline-derived CDR1 and CDR2 are SGHVS and FQNEAQ. The CDR3 covers 14 residues. With 0 bases removed from V and 5 bases from J, the gap between germline ends came to 10 bases. For the CDR3, the DNA is TGTGCCAGCAGCTTAGCGCCAGGGATGGAGACCCAGTACTTC. It yields the protein CASSLAPGMETQYF.

This clone appeared a single time. This chain links TRBV19 with TRBJ2-6; D remains unclear. V lost 3 bases and J 2 bases, leaving 8 bases between the germline ends. The CDR3 loop spans 15 amino acids. The germline V gene has CDR1 LNHDA and CDR2 SQIVND (reference sequence). As DNA, the CDR3 is TGTGCCAGTAGTATTGGAAGGGCTGGGGCCAACGTCCTGACTTTC. Translation: CASSIGRAGANVLTF.

This clone came up a few times. The chain uses TRBV4-3 and TRBJ2-2, with unresolved D. The CDR3 covers 13 residues. The germline V gene has CDR1 LGHNA and CDR2 YSLEER. The V end lost 4 bases, the J end lost 7 bases, and 10 bases lay between the germline ends. CDR3 coding DNA: TGCGCCAGCAGCCCTCTGGATGTCGGGGAGCTGTTTTTT. Protein: CASSPLDVGELFF.

The J gene is TRBJ2-1, the V gene TRBV5-1; the D gene is possibly TRBD2 (6 bases). This CDR3 is built from 14 residues. Trimming pared 4 bases from V and 8 bases from J, leaving 16 bases between. Germline CDR1 reads SGHRS; CDR2 reads YFSETQ. The CDR3 DNA is TGCGCCAGCAGCATCCTGGAGCGGAGGGATGAGCAGTTCTTC. Its protein is CASSILERRDEQFF. The whole variable domain, filled in from reference TRBV5-1 and TRBJ2-1, reads KAGVTQTPRYLIKTRGQQVTLSCSPISGHRSVSWYQQTPGQGLQFLFEYFSETQRNKGNFPGRFSGRQFSNSRSEMNVSTLELGDSALYLCASSILERRDEQFFGPGTRLTVL.

The CDR3 here is CASSTGSLNEQYF. CDR3 DNA: TGTGCCAGCAGCACGGGGTCCCTCAACGAGCAGTACTTC. This chain joins TRBV7-3 and TRBJ2-7; D perhaps matches TRBD2 (5 bases). The CDR3 spans 13 residues. Germline V CDR1 and CDR2: SGHTA, FQGTGA. V was clipped by 5 bases and J by 5 bases, with 13 bases between them. The whole variable domain, filled in from reference TRBV7-3 and TRBJ2-7, reads GAGVSQTPSNKVTEKGKYVELRCDPISGHTALYWYRQSLGQGPEFLIYFQGTGAADDSGLPNDRFFAVRPEGSVSTLKIQRTERGDSAVYLCASSTGSLNEQYFGPGTRLTVT.

This chain uses TRBV27 with TRBJ2-6; maybe TRBD2 (6 bases). The CDR3 has 15 amino acids. The V end was cut by 8 bases, the J end by 4 bases, with 15 bases between. Germline V CDR1 and CDR2: MNHEY, SMNVEV (reference sequence). In DNA form, the CDR3 reads TGTGCCAGCCGACCTCGGGGGTCCGGGGCCAACGTCCTGACTTTC. It specifies CASRPRGSGANVLTF.

The chain has TRBV6-5 and TRBJ1-3, with no clear D. V dropped 5 bases and J dropped 6 bases, with 14 bases sitting between them. The CDR3 covers 14 residues. Germline assignment: CDR1 MNHEY and CDR2 SVGAGI. CDR3: CASSTDGSSNTIYF. The CDR3 nucleotides read TGTGCCAGCAGTACCGACGGTTCCTCAAACACCATATATTTT.

The rearrangement uses TRBV14 and TRBJ2-1; TRBD1 matches 8 bases. The CDR3 covers 16 residues. After removal of 1 base from V and 3 bases from J, the junction contained 5 bases not matched to a gene. Per the germline V gene, CDR1 is SGHDN and CDR2 is FVKESK. The CDR3 loop reads CASSQARTGSYNEQFF. The CDR3 DNA sequence: TGTGCCAGCAGCCAAGCAAGGACAGGGAGCTACAATGAGCAGTTCTTC.

The chain recombines TRBV7-9 with TRBJ2-1, with TRBD2 matching over 9 bases. V was clipped by 5 bases and J by 1 base; unmatched bases: 12. There are 18 residues in the CDR3. Germline V CDR1 and CDR2: SEHNR, FQNEAQ (reference sequence). The CDR3 here is CASSHYTGLAGSYNEQFF. CDR3 bases: TGTGCCAGCAGCCACTATACTGGGCTAGCGGGATCCTACAATGAGCAGTTCTTC.